This TCR beta chain was recovered during a study of cytomegalovirus exposure and HLA in healthy donors. For this clone: The antigen is not known.

Data came from immunoSEQ multiplex PCR; TCRdb stores just in-frame clones and leaves some out. In the table there are around 130,000 clones, about nine tenths of which are singletons. Findings of the study overall: Later, an analysis found that TCR clusters from the first cohort tended to co-occur in the roughly 120 validation repertoires.

Trimming pared 6 bases from V and 7 bases from J, leaving 9 bases between. The CDR3 has 11 residues. Germline values: CDR1 LNHDA, CDR2 SQIVND (reference sequence). The chain links TRBV19 to TRBJ1-1; D uncertain. This receptor was identified in a man aged 30-40 years in good health and CMV-seronegative. Sequencing used PBMCs. The CDR3 DNA is TGTGCCAGTAGATCGACTAGTGAAGCTTTCTTT. This codes for CASRSTSEAFF.